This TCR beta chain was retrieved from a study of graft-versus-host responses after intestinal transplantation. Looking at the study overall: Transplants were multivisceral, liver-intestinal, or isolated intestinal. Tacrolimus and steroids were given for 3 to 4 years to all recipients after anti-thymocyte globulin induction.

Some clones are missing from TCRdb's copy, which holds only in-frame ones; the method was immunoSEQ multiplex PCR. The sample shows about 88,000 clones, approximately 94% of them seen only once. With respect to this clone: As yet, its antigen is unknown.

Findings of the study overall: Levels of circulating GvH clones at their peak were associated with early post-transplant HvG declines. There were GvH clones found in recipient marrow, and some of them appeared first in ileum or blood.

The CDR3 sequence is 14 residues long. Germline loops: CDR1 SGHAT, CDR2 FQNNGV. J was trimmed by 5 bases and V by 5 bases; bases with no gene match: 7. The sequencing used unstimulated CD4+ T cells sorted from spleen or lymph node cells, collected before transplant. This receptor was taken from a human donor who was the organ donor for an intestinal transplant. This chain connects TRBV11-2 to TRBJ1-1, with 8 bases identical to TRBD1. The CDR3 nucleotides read TGTGCCAGCAGCCGCGGACAGGGCGCAACTGAAGCTTTCTTT. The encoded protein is CASSRGQGATEAFF.